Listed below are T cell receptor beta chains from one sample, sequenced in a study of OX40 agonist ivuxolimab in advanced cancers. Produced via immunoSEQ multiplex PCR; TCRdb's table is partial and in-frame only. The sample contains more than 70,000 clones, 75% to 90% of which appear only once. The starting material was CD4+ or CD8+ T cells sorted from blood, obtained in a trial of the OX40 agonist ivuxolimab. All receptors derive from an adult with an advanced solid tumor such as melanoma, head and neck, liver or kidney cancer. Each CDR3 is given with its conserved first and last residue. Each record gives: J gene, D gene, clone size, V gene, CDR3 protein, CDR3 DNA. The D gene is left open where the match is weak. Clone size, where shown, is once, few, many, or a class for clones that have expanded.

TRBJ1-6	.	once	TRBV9	CASSGAFAGNSPLHF	TGTGCCAGCAGCGGTGCGTTCGCGGGAAATTCACCCCTCCACTTT
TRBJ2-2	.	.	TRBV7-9	CASSLWGVWGLNGELFF	TGTGCCAGCAGCTTATGGGGCGTCTGGGGGCTAAACGGGGAGCTGTTTTTT
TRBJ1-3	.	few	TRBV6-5	CAPRGRDVGIAIYF	TGTGCCCCCCGAGGGCGCGATGTGGGGATAGCCATATATTTT
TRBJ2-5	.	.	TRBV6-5	CASSYSGIQETQYF	TGTGCCAGCAGTTACTCGGGGATTCAGGAGACCCAGTACTTC
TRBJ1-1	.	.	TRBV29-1	CSVFEGTEAFF	TGCAGCGTTTTCGAGGGCACTGAAGCTTTCTTT
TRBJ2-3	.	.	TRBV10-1	CASSESRSRRGTQYF	TGCGCCAGCAGTGAGTCGAGGTCCAGAAGAGGTACGCAGTATTTT
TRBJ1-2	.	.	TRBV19	CDSSLVARVYGYTF	TGTGACAGTAGTTTGGTTGCCCGCGTCTATGGCTACACCTTC
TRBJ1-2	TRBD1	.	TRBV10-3	CAISDPGTGVYGYTF	TGTGCCATCAGTGACCCCGGGACAGGGGTCTATGGCTACACCTTC
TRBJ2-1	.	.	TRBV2	CASSELGGAYNEQFF	TGTGCCAGCAGTGAACTTGGGGGAGCCTACAATGAGCAGTTCTTC
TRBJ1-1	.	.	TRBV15	CATSRDRTYNTEAFF	TGTGCCACCAGCAGAGACAGGACTTACAACACTGAAGCTTTCTTT
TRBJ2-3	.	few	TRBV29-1	CSTSMATDGTDTQYF	TGCAGCACCTCAATGGCCACCGACGGCACAGATACGCAGTATTTT
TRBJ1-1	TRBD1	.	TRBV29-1	CSGRQGSEAFF	TGCAGCGGAAGACAGGGGTCTGAAGCTTTCTTT
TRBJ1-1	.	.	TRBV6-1	CASSEGGPYTEAFF	TGTGCCAGCAGTGAAGGGGGGCCGTACACTGAAGCTTTCTTT
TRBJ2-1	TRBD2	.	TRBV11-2	CASSLAPSGRDYNEQFF	TGTGCCAGCAGCTTAGCTCCTAGCGGGAGGGACTACAATGAGCAGTTCTTC
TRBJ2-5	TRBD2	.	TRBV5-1	CASSLMGGGETQYF	TGCGCCAGCAGCCTGATGGGGGGGGGAGAGACCCAGTACTTC
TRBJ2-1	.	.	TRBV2	CASSGYNEQFF	TGTGCCAGCAGTGGGTACAATGAGCAGTTCTTC
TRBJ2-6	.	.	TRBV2	CASSRDGSSGANVLTF	TGTGCCAGCAGCCGGGACGGTAGCTCTGGGGCCAACGTCCTGACTTTC
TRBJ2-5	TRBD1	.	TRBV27	CASSNRGPFQETQYF	TGTGCCAGCAGCAACAGGGGCCCCTTTCAAGAGACCCAGTACTTC
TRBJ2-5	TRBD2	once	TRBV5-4	CASSSSGIQETQYF	TGTGCCAGCAGCTCTAGCGGCATCCAAGAGACCCAGTACTTC